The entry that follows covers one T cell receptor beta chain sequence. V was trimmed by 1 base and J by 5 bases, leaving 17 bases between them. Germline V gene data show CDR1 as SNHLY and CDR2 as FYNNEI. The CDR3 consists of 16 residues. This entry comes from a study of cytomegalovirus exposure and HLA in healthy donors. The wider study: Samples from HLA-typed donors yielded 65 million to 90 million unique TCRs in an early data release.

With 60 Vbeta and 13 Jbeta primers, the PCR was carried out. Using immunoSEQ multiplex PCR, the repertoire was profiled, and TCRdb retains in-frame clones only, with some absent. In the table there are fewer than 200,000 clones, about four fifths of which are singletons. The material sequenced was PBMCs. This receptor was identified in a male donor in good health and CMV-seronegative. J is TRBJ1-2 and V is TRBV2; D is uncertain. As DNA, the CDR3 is TGTGCCAGCAGTGAAGGTGGAGGCAAGGCGAGGTATGGCTACACCTTC. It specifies CASSEGGGKARYGYTF.